What follows are 10 T cell receptor beta chains derived from one specimen sequenced in a study of blood T cell repertoires in COVID-19. Method: immunoSEQ multiplex PCR; TCRdb's copy keeps in-frame clones and lacks some. The sample comprises about 260,000 clones, 86% of which are singletons, and roughly 1.9% rests with the top ten. The specimen was PBMCs or T cells enriched from blood (not recorded which). The receptors shown here come from a woman in her fifties or sixties who had recovered from COVID-19.

This clone was seen a few times. The chain employs TRBV28 and TRBJ1-1; possible D gene TRBD1, 6 bases. The CDR3 totals 12 residues. Trimming stripped 2 bases from V and 11 bases from J, with 12 bases between. Germline CDR1 and CDR2: MDHEN and SYDVKM. The chain's CDR3 is CASSLPVRGAFF. The CDR3 DNA reads as TGTGCCAGCAGTTTACCCGTTAGGGGGGCTTTCTTT. Using reference TRBV28 and TRBJ1-1 for the parts outside the CDR3, the full variable domain is DVKVTQSSRYLVKRTGEKVFLECVQDMDHENMFWYRQDPGLGLRLIYFSYDVKMKEKGDIPEGYSVSREKKERFSLILESASTNQTSMYLCASSLPVRGAFFGQGTRLTVV.

CDR3 region: CASTGVPYF. CDR3 sequence (DNA): TGCGCCAGCACCGGGGTTCCGTACTTC. The J gene is TRBJ2-5, the V gene TRBV23-1, with TRBD2 as a possible D gene (5 bases). TRBV23-1 falls under the ORF class, with uncertain function. Trimming pared 7 bases from V and 13 bases from J, leaving 10 bases between. This CDR3 is built from 9 residues.

J is TRBJ2-7 and V is TRBV6-5; 11 bases fit TRBD2. The germline gives CDR1 MNHEY, CDR2 SVGAGI. The CDR3 consists of 15 residues. V lost 2 bases to trimming and J lost 2 bases; unmatched junction nucleotides: 2. The CDR3 loop is CASSYGTSGPYEQYF. The DNA for the CDR3 is TGTGCCAGCAGTTACGGGACTAGCGGTCCCTACGAGCAGTACTTC.

The CDR3 is CASSTTSGGPRETQYF. CDR3 sequence (DNA): TGCGCCAGCAGCACCACTAGCGGGGGCCCACGGGAGACCCAGTACTTC. The V gene is TRBV5-1, the J gene TRBJ2-5; 11 positions agree with TRBD2. Germline trimming cut 4 bases from V and 5 bases from J; bases unmatched to any gene: 10. The CDR3 extends over 16 amino acids. Germline values: CDR1 SGHRS, CDR2 YFSETQ. The full variable domain, completed using reference TRBV5-1 and TRBJ2-5, is KAGVTQTPRYLIKTRGQQVTLSCSPISGHRSVSWYQQTPGQGLQFLFEYFSETQRNKGNFPGRFSGRQFSNSRSEMNVSTLELGDSALYLCASSTTSGGPRETQYFGPGTRLLVL.

The chain carries TRBV7-2 and TRBJ2-1, with 13 bases aligning to TRBD2. The ends lost 5 bases at V and 8 bases at J; junction bases unmatched: 6. This CDR3 contains 15 residues. Per germline, CDR1 SGHTA and CDR2 FQGNSA. CDR3 amino acids: CASSPGTSGIYEQFF. CDR3 bases: TGTGCCAGCAGCCCCGGGACTAGCGGGATCTATGAGCAGTTCTTC.

The V gene is TRBV27, the J gene TRBJ1-1, with 8 nucleotides matching TRBD1. With V trimmed by 5 bases and J by 1 base, 3 bases remained unmatched. The CDR3 runs to 14 residues. CDR1 and CDR2 (germline): MNHEY, SMNVEV (reference sequence). The chain's CDR3 is CASSRDRGNTEAFF. The CDR3 DNA reads as TGTGCCAGCAGTCGCGACAGGGGGAACACTGAAGCTTTCTTT.

This rearrangement joins TRBV27 to TRBJ1-5; 7 nucleotides line up with TRBD1. With V trimmed by 6 bases and J by 0 bases, 11 bases remained unmatched. This CDR3 comprises 17 residues. The germline CDR1 and CDR2 sequences are MNHEY and SMNVEV (reference sequence). The CDR3 here is CASRVLRDSYSNQPQHF. CDR3 DNA sequence: TGTGCCAGCAGGGTACTCCGGGACAGTTATAGCAATCAGCCCCAGCATTTT.

The V gene is TRBV10-3, the J gene TRBJ2-7; tentatively, D is TRBD1 (6 bases). Germline V gene sequence: CDR1 ENHRY, CDR2 SYGVKD. V dropped 5 bases and J dropped 5 bases, with 13 bases sitting between them. The CDR3 is 13 residues long. In DNA, the CDR3 is TGTGCCATCAGTCCAGGGGAGAGCAACGAGCAGTACTTC. Its translation is CAISPGESNEQYF.

The chain joins TRBV10-3 to TRBJ2-7; TRBD1 is a possible D gene (6 bases). Germline V gene lookup returns CDR1 ENHRY and CDR2 SYGVKD. V lost 2 bases to trimming and J lost 9 bases, with 14 bases between them. The CDR3 runs 13 residues. As DNA, the CDR3 is TGTGCCATCAGTGAGCCAGGGGCATTAGGGCAGTACTTC. Amino acid sequence: CAISEPGALGQYF.

This sequence joins TRBV18 and TRBJ1-1; D not certain. CDR3 length: 13 amino acids. Germline-derived CDR1 and CDR2 are KGHSH and LQKENI. V lost 3 bases and J lost 0, with 5 bases in between. The CDR3 bases are TGTGCCAGCTCACCGACACTGAACACTGAAGCTTTCTTT. It yields the protein CASSPTLNTEAFF.